The 27 T cell receptor beta chains in this list originate from one sample, sequenced in a study of OX40 agonist ivuxolimab in advanced cancers. Assay used: immunoSEQ multiplex PCR; TCRdb lists only in-frame clones, some missing. The sample records tens of thousands of clones, 80% to 90% being singletons. This material consisted of CD4+ or CD8+ T cells sorted from blood, taken in a trial of the OX40 agonist ivuxolimab. The receptors derive from an adult with an advanced solid tumor such as melanoma, head and neck, liver or kidney cancer.

The gene calls are TRBV11-3 and TRBJ1-2; D unresolved. There are 14 residues in the CDR3. V was cut by 1 base and J by 4 bases, with 10 bases left in between. Germline V gene lookup returns CDR1 SGHNT and CDR2 YENEEA. CDR3 loop: CASSLVGSSYGYTF. DNA for the CDR3: TGTGCCAGCAGCTTAGTTGGCAGTTCCTATGGCTACACCTTC.

The chain carries TRBV29-1 and TRBJ1-5; D may be TRBD1 (5 bases). Trimming pared 6 bases from V and 7 bases from J, leaving 7 bases between. Germline assignment: CDR1 SQVTM and CDR2 ANQGSEA. This CDR3 is built from 10 residues. The CDR3 DNA sequence: TGCAGCGTGGGGCACCAGCCCCAGCATTTT. Residues: CSVGHQPQHF.

The chain is built from TRBV19 and TRBJ2-7; TRBD1 matches at 7 bases. Germline CDR1 LNHDA, CDR2 SQIVND (reference sequence). The CDR3 has 16 amino acids. Trimming took 0 bases from V and 4 from J; bases not matched to a gene: 9. The CDR3 protein is CASSIDRVQGMYEQYF. In DNA, the CDR3 is TGTGCCAGTAGTATAGATCGGGTACAGGGGATGTACGAGCAGTACTTC.

The rearrangement links TRBV27 to TRBJ2-1; D ambiguous. With 0 bases removed from V and 7 bases from J, the gap between germline ends came to 7 bases. The germline gives CDR1 MNHEY, CDR2 SMNVEV (reference sequence). The CDR3 contains 13 residues. In DNA, the CDR3 is TGTGCCAGCAGTTTATCCCTTAATAATGAGCAGTTCTTC. This sequence encodes CASSLSLNNEQFF.

J is TRBJ2-7 and V is TRBV15, with D perhaps TRBD2 (6 bases). Trimming left V 5 bases short and J 0 bases short, with 14 bases between. Germline CDR1 reads LNHNV; CDR2 reads YYDKDF (reference sequence). The CDR3 length is 15 residues. The CDR3 DNA is TGTGCCACCAGCTTTCTCGGGGGAGGCTCCTACGAGCAGTACTTC. This sequence encodes CATSFLGGGSYEQYF.

The chain recombines TRBV4-3 with TRBJ2-2; D gene unclear. From germline, CDR1 is LGHNA and CDR2 YSLEER. V lost 0 bases to trimming and J lost 5 bases, with 16 bases between them. CDR3 length equals 17 residues. The CDR3 protein is CASSQDWATTSTGELFF. The CDR3 bases are TGCGCCAGCAGCCAAGATTGGGCTACCACCTCGACCGGGGAGCTGTTTTTT.

V gene TRBV9 combines with J gene TRBJ1-2, with D possibly being TRBD1 (6 bases). The CDR3 is 15 amino acids. The ends were cut back, 0 bases at V and 5 bases at J, with 14 bases in the middle. Germline loops: CDR1 SGDLS, CDR2 YYNGEE. As DNA, the CDR3 is TGTGCCAGCAGCGTAGGGGGGGCCCAAGGTTATGGCTACACCTTC. As protein: CASSVGGAQGYGYTF.

The chain recombines TRBV6-5 with TRBJ1-2; D is ambiguous. CDR1 is MNHEY, CDR2 SVGAGI, per germline. The CDR3 sequence is 15 residues long. V gave up 0 bases and J gave up 3 bases, with 11 bases separating them. The CDR3 reads CASSYSKAHHYGYTF. The CDR3, as DNA: TGTGCCAGCAGTTACTCGAAGGCACACCACTATGGCTACACCTTC.

The V gene is TRBV7-2, the J gene TRBJ2-1; 10 bases fit TRBD2. Germline V gene data show CDR1 as SGHTA and CDR2 as FQGNSA. The CDR3 extends over 15 amino acids. The V segment lost 1 base and the J segment 6 bases; nucleotides outside the gene matches: 3. As DNA, the CDR3 is TGTGCCAGCAGCTTAGAACTAGCGGGGTTCAATGAGCAGTTCTTC. Its protein is CASSLELAGFNEQFF.

About this clone: One junction end does not reproduce the germline sequence, and a read error may be involved. This chain uses TRBV7-2 with TRBJ2-7, with TRBD2 identical over 8 bases. The length of the CDR3 is 15 residues. Germline loops: CDR1 SGHTA, CDR2 FQGNSA. CDR3 sequence (DNA): TGTGCCAGCAGCTTAGGGCTAGCGGGCTCCCACGAGCAGTACTTC. Translated, it gives CASSLGLAGSHEQYF. The full variable domain, rest sourced from reference TRBV7-2 and TRBJ2-7, is GAGVSQSPSNKVTEKGKDVELRCDPISGHTALYWYRQSLGQGLEFLIYFQGNSAPDKSGLPSDRFSAERTGGSVSTLTIQRTQQEDSAVYLCASSLGLAGSHEQYFGPGTRLTVT.

This clone turned up a few times. This sequence joins TRBV4-3 and TRBJ2-5; tentatively, D is TRBD2 (5 bases). In germline, CDR1 is LGHNA, CDR2 YSLEER. The CDR3 consists of 19 residues. V was clipped by 0 bases and J by 4 bases, with 24 bases between them. In DNA, the CDR3 is TGCGCCAGCAGCCAAGATTTCTTTCGACCGGACTCAGCCGGAGAGACCCAGTACTTC. Amino acid sequence: CASSQDFFRPDSAGETQYF.

This chain connects TRBV19 to TRBJ1-6; D call uncertain. Germline-derived CDR1 and CDR2 are LNHDA and SQIVND (reference sequence). V was trimmed by 2 bases and J by 5 bases, leaving 13 bases between them. The CDR3 runs 16 residues. CDR3 protein: CASSISLERNNSPLHF. Written as DNA, the CDR3 is TGTGCCAGTAGTATAAGTCTAGAAAGGAATAATTCACCCCTCCACTTT. The full variable domain, in which reference TRBV19 and TRBJ1-6 provide the parts outside the CDR3, is DGGITQSPKYLFRKEGQNVTLSCEQNLNHDAMYWYRQDPGQGLRLIYYSQIVNDFQKGDIAEGYSVSREKKESFPLTVTSAQKNPTAFYLCASSISLERNNSPLHFGNGTRLTVT.

This CDR3 reads CASSRDREVSYEQYF. The CDR3 DNA reads as TGTGCCAGCTCCCGGGACAGGGAGGTATCTTACGAGCAGTACTTC. J is TRBJ2-7 and V is TRBV18; 9 bases are shared with TRBD1. The CDR3 loop spans 15 amino acids. From germline, CDR1 is KGHSH and CDR2 LQKENI. V shed 6 bases, J shed 4 bases, and the junction held 10 bases outside the gene matches.

The gene calls are TRBV5-1 and TRBJ2-7; the D gene is possibly TRBD2 (6 bases). This CDR3 comprises 18 residues. Trimming shortened V by 0 bases and J by 3 bases, and 22 bases separated the two germline ends. Germline CDR1 and CDR2: SGHRS and YFSETQ. CDR3 DNA: TGCGCCAGCAGCTTGGTAGCCGGGGGTGGCTCATTGAGCTACGAGCAGTACTTC. Amino acids: CASSLVAGGGSLSYEQYF.

The count of this clone is one. This chain joins TRBV19 and TRBJ1-2; TRBD1 matches 7 bases. CDR3 size: 16 residues. The junction had 9 bases not matched to a gene; V was cut back by 5 bases and J by 0 bases. CDR1 is LNHDA and CDR2 is SQIVND in the germline V gene (reference sequence). The CDR3 nucleotides are TGTGCCAGTAGTTTTACTCCCGGGACAGCTAACTATGGCTACACCTTC. Translated: CASSFTPGTANYGYTF.

This chain uses TRBV6-5 with TRBJ2-5; 14 bases are shared with TRBD2. CDR3 length: 16 amino acids. Germline V CDR1 and CDR2: MNHEY, SVGAGI. V lost 4 bases to trimming and J lost 2 bases; unmatched junction nucleotides: 3. The CDR3 loop is CASSFGLAGGQETQYF. In DNA form, the CDR3 reads TGTGCCAGCAGTTTTGGACTAGCGGGGGGACAAGAGACCCAGTACTTC.

The J gene is TRBJ2-7, the V gene TRBV7-2; D possibly matches TRBD1 or TRBD2 (6 bases each). This CDR3 region has 15 residues. Per germline, CDR1 SGHTA and CDR2 FQGNSA. Trimming cost V 0 bases and J 1 base, with 10 bases left between them. Written as DNA, the CDR3 is TGTGCCAGCAGCTTAGCGCCGGGGGCGTCCTACGAGCAGTACTTC. Residues: CASSLAPGASYEQYF.

Comments on this clone: Additional DNA sequences in this sample encode the identical CDR3. The chain links TRBV18 to TRBJ2-5; the D is unclear. The CDR3 covers 11 residues. Germline-derived CDR1 and CDR2 are KGHSH and LQKENI. With 1 base removed from V and 5 bases from J, the gap between germline ends came to 2 bases. This CDR3 is CASSPLETQYF. DNA of the CDR3: TGTGCCAGCTCACCACTGGAGACCCAGTACTTC.

With respect to this clone: A read error may account for a junction end that differs from germline. The chain carries TRBV7-2 and TRBJ2-2, with TRBD2 identical over 7 bases. Germline V gives CDR1 SGHTA, CDR2 FQGNSA. This CDR3 region has 16 residues. The CDR3 region has the DNA TGTGCCAGCGGCTTGGGGGGACTAAGGGGCACCGGGGAGCTGTTTTTT. It translates to CASGLGGLRGTGELFF.

The chain employs TRBV11-3 and TRBJ1-1; the D is unclear. This CDR3 comprises 15 residues. Trimming pared 0 bases from V and 4 bases from J, leaving 12 bases between. Per the germline V gene, CDR1 is SGHNT and CDR2 is YENEEA. Here the CDR3 reads CASSLEIREFTEAFF. DNA of the CDR3: TGTGCCAGCAGCTTAGAGATAAGGGAATTCACTGAAGCTTTCTTT.

The V and J genes are TRBV6-5 and TRBJ1-1; perhaps TRBD1 as D (6 bases). The length of the CDR3 is 13 residues. Germline CDR1 is MNHEY and CDR2 is SVGAGI. Trimming shortened V by 6 bases and J by 5 bases, and 13 bases separated the two germline ends. The CDR3 bases are TGTGCCAGCAGACAGGGTGGAAGAACTGAAGCTTTCTTT. Its protein is CASRQGGRTEAFF.

V and J are TRBV4-1 and TRBJ2-2; possibly TRBD2 for D (6 bases). Germline assignment: CDR1 MGHRA and CDR2 YSYEKL. The CDR3 runs 17 residues. V was clipped by 5 bases and J by 0 bases, with 16 bases between them. The CDR3 DNA follows: TGCGCCAGCAGCTACCCCGAAGGAGGGGCGAACACCGGGGAGCTGTTTTTT. Its translation: CASSYPEGGANTGELFF.

This clone has just a few counts. The CDR3 DNA reads as TGTGCCAGCAGTTACGAAAGTGTTAGGGCCTACAATGAGCAGTTCTTC. Its translation is CASSYESVRAYNEQFF. This chain uses TRBV6-5 with TRBJ2-1; D is undetermined. The germline gives CDR1 MNHEY, CDR2 SVGAGI. Trimming pared 2 bases from V and 2 bases from J, leaving 13 bases between. The CDR3 totals 16 residues.

V is TRBV28 and J is TRBJ1-2, with D perhaps TRBD1 (6 bases). The CDR3 length is 12 residues. Trimming pared 0 bases from V and 8 bases from J, leaving 7 bases between. CDR1 is MDHEN, CDR2 SYDVKM, per germline. CDR3 residues: CASSLWGGGYTF. The CDR3 nucleotides are TGTGCCAGCAGTTTATGGGGGGGCGGCTACACCTTC.

The genes are TRBV7-9 and TRBJ2-1, with D tentatively TRBD1 (6 bases). The CDR3 has 15 amino acids. V lost 5 bases and J 2 bases, leaving 13 bases between the germline ends. Germline loops: CDR1 SEHNR, CDR2 FQNEAQ (reference sequence). The CDR3 region has the DNA TGTGCCAGCAGCCGGACAGACAGGCCCTACAATGAGCAGTTCTTC. Protein sequence: CASSRTDRPYNEQFF. The full variable domain, its missing parts supplied by reference TRBV7-9 and TRBJ2-1, is DTGVSQNPRHKITKRGQNVTFRCDPISEHNRLYWYRQTLGQGPEFLTYFQNEAQLEKSRLLSDRFSAERPKGSFSTLEIQRTEQGDSAMYLCASSRTDRPYNEQFFGPGTRLTVL.

The J gene is TRBJ2-7, the V gene TRBV5-8, with 9 bases aligning to TRBD1. The length of the CDR3 is 14 residues. V was clipped by 3 bases and J by 3 bases; unmatched bases: 4. Germline V lookup: CDR1 SGHTS, CDR2 YDEGEE. The CDR3 region is CASSWDRADYEQYF. DNA for the CDR3: TGTGCCAGCAGCTGGGACAGGGCCGACTACGAGCAGTACTTC.

Here the CDR3 DNA reads TGTGCCAGCAGCCCGACCATTTCCTACGAGCAGTACTTC. It codes for CASSPTISYEQYF. The rearrangement joins TRBV6-5 to TRBJ2-7, with D hard to call. Germline V CDR1 and CDR2: MNHEY, SVGAGI. The CDR3 length is 13 residues. V shed 6 bases and J shed 1 base, with 10 bases lying between them.